This T cell receptor beta chain was obtained from a study of cytomegalovirus exposure and HLA in healthy donors (dated by TCRdb to the late 2010s). Some background on the complete study: An earlier analysis of roughly 630 of the donors reported approximately 270 Gb of sequence data and around 110 million unique TCR beta sequences from some 180 million T cells. Approximately 330 gigabases of sequencing data and about 92 million unique TCR sequences made up an early release that covered approximately 620 HLA-typed donors. Of the 350 to 450 genotyped donors, 80% to 90% were placed in the genetic ancestry cluster associated with self-reported Caucasian donors. The study aimed to test whether signatures of past pathogen exposure could be identified by cataloging public T cell receptors. The T cell repertoires of 666 subjects were profiled by immunosequencing and related to cytomegalovirus serostatus. In addition to the first cohort of 666 subjects, a separate validation cohort of 130 or so different subjects was used. To predict cytomegalovirus infection status, the study brought together high-throughput TCR immunosequencing, statistical association of individual TCRs with disease status, and machine learning. A later analysis re-analyzed previously published TCR beta repertoires from 666 donors and added high-resolution HLA genotyping to study TCR occurrence patterns. In the later analysis, no new phenotypic data were used to find candidate immune exposures; instead, reliance was placed on TCR beta sequences and their occurrence across donors. An earlier analysis of around 640 of the donors used high-throughput TCR beta sequencing to judge whether each TCR beta V gene segment behaved as functional or pseudogenic. Donor age, sex, ethnicity and CMV serostatus were compiled together with the repertoire data. Genome-wide SNP genotypes for about three fifths of the roughly 670 donors were used in a later genetic analysis, which treated that subset as a discovery cohort. Every repertoire in the discovery cohort had been generated on one and the same sequencing platform. Class I and class II HLA loci were covered by the typing at four-digit resolution. Typing coverage varied by locus: about 629-630 donors for A, B, C, DRB1 and DQB1; some 520 for DQA1; approximately 610 for DPA1; roughly 450 for DPB1. A handful of DR-DQ haplotypes were handled as single units for association and clustering because linkage in the cohort was strong. Across 300 to 400 genotyped donors of the cohort, an average of approximately 240,000 unique TCR beta nucleotide sequences per donor were sequenced, and about a sixth of those sequences were non-productive. What the research found in general, with its limitations: In a later analysis, the rate of TCR association differed among HLA loci, with DRB1 alleles having the most associated TCRs and HLA-C alleles having the fewest. A cluster of highly shared sequence variants was judged likely to represent a technical artifact of the sequencing pipeline. In a later genetic analysis, fewer N-insertions in productive TCRs were reported among donors in an Asian-associated ancestry cluster than the roughly 700-donor mean. A later analysis found that HLA-associated TCR beta chains were more clonally expanded and had lower generation probabilities than equally common non-associated chains. Most TCR sequences were seen in very few donors, while some public TCRs were found in many individuals. Because HLA typing was missing for some donors at each locus, association tests included only the typed subset. The authors suggested that the approach could potentially be generalized to other disease states and immunological phenotypes. The only immune exposure information available for the cohort was CMV serostatus. The classifier was reported to diagnose cytomegalovirus status with high specificity and sensitivity in both the original cohort and the validation cohort. Presence/absence analyses assumed roughly uniform sequencing depth across donors, an assumption that may not hold. Because counts were too low, roughly 18 rarely observed V segments, including chromosome 9 orphons, were left out of the earlier analysis of 500 to 650 of the donors. When HLA alleles, especially DR and DQ, strongly co-occurred, TCR associations were difficult to assign to individual alleles. In a later analysis, some 17,000 TCR beta sequences were associated with specific HLA alleles at a false discovery rate of 0.05. In vitro tests confirmed that a few of the cytomegalovirus-associated TCR beta chains recognize cytomegalovirus antigens. Only TCR beta chains were sequenced in this cohort, and the absence of alpha or paired-chain data limited detectable features. The study gave a list of under 200 TCR beta chains associated with cytomegalovirus. A later analysis found that most CMV-associated TCR beta chains appeared HLA-restricted, with HLA associations seemingly driven largely by CMV exposure. In a later genetic analysis, a missense DCLRE1C variant was associated with V-gene and J-gene trimming of TCR beta chains, and the association was replicated in an independent cohort. Correlated functional status among segregating V segments might reflect linkage disequilibrium, but an unknown experimental factor could not be ruled out. In an earlier analysis of approximately 590 of the donors, most TCR beta V segments were observed in productive rearrangements about 87% or about 30% of the time, broadly matching IMGT annotations. Several of the top co-occurrence clusters appeared to be linked to parvovirus B19, influenza, CMV and Epstein-Barr virus, according to a later analysis. Some IMGT-functional V segments, including TRBV6-2 and TRBV6-3, could not be distinguished by the 87-base-pair reads and were therefore excluded. A further reported finding was that TCR beta sequences accurately predicted the HLA-A and HLA-B alleles for most subjects in the first cohort.

Libraries were built with the immunoSEQ multiplex PCR assay. For the multiplex PCR, a mixture combining 60 forward primers for TCR Vbeta segments and 13 reverse primers for TCR Jbeta segments was used. The CDR3 region of rearranged TCR beta genes was amplified from genomic DNA by a multiplex PCR assay. Amplified TCR beta libraries were sequenced as 87-base-pair reads on the Illumina HiSeq System. In the authors' own workflow: A later analysis tallied 70 million to 100 million unique TCR beta chains across the roughly 610 repertoires, and around 10 million of those chains were shared by two or more donors. A nearest-neighbor algorithm error-corrected the raw reads and collapsed the reads into unique sequences, merging closely related sequences to remove PCR and sequencing errors. CDR3 sequences were aligned to IMGT reference sequences to assign V, D and J gene segments. For a sequence to be retained, at least a six-nucleotide match to both a V gene segment and a J gene segment was required. A rearrangement was called productive if the CDR3 had no stop codons and remained in frame with V and J, and every other rearrangement was called non-productive. Following IMGT convention, CDR3 was defined as the stretch from the second conserved V-encoded cysteine up to the conserved J-encoded phenylalanine. The earlier analysis of some 580 of the donors excluded any sequence lacking an unambiguous match to a single V gene segment. An earlier analysis of several hundred of the donors classified V segments as functional when productive rearrangements were above 56.7% and as segregating when the standard deviation between donors was above 5%. A statistical classification framework was developed to diagnose cytomegalovirus status using the catalog of TCR beta chain sequences. In a later analysis, TCR nucleotide sequences were compared against IMGT/GENE-DB human TR gene sequences so that V and J genes could be assigned. The TCRdist pipeline was used in a later analysis to assign CDR3 sequences and most-parsimonious VDJ recombination scenarios. In a later analysis, each TCR beta chain was defined by its CDR3 amino acid sequence together with its V-gene family, and reads lacking a unique V-gene family were excluded. As a way to deal with suspected cross-contamination and a sequencing artifact, a later analysis dropped over 550 nucleotide sequences that were highly shared and had low generation probability. A later analysis calculated a clonal expansion index for each public chain from normalized within-repertoire ranks of inferred template counts. Generation probabilities in a later analysis came from a VDJ recombination model fitted to out-of-frame rearrangements, and those results were checked against IGoR. Hypergeometric tests were used in a later analysis to score TCR-TCR, TCR-HLA and TCR-CMV co-occurrence, with a repertoire-size bias correction applied to the TCR pairs. To estimate false discovery rates, a later analysis permuted the HLA or CMV assignments 20 times. In a later analysis, co-occurring TCRs were grouped using DBSCAN, with TCRdist sequence similarity added in when clustering inside HLA-allele-positive subsets. Repertoires with fewer than 30,000 or more than 120,000 public chains were left out of co-occurrence clustering, as were a few repertoires with anomalous nucleotide sharing. TCRdb limited this immuneACCESS table to in-frame rearrangements with V and J called. A share of clones is missing; checked studies link under half to unresolved V genes, and the rest is unexplained. The DNA was the basis for D and trimming; V, J and clone size are from that table. A total of 80,000 to 95,000 clones appear in this sample, 70% to 90% of them only once. The biggest ten clones account for 5.6% of the sample.

The germline V gene encodes CDR1 SGDLS and CDR2 YYNGEE. The CDR3 starts with the cysteine, ends with the phenylalanine, and has 12 residues. Only the CDR3 DNA is retained, 36 bases long and in frame from the first base. Trimming removed 2 bases from V and 7 bases from J, leaving 9 bases between the germline ends. In the case of this clone: Its antigen remains unidentified. Per-nucleotide qualities are absent, and no much larger clonotype sits a single base away.

In total, 500 to 700 healthy bone marrow donors made up the cohort. All cohort members were sampled while nominally healthy, although unrecorded immune exposures were likely present. The donor was CMV seropositive and was included in the group of some 290 seropositive cohort members. A peripheral blood sample was provided by each donor, and peripheral blood mononuclear cells were used for TCR beta sequencing. Genomic DNA extraction from the blood cell samples was performed with the Qiagen DNeasy Blood Extraction Kit. The rearranged segments are TRBV9 and TRBJ1-2, with the D gene call left open. The material sequenced was PBMCs. This clonotype was obtained from a woman younger than 35 in good health and CMV-seropositive. The CDR3 region has the sequence CASSVYEGGYTF. The nucleotides read TGTGCCAGCAGCGTGTATGAGGGTGGCTACACCTTC.